Following are 12 T cell receptor beta chains from one sample sequenced in a study of T-cell reconstitution after alpha-beta-depleted transplantation in children. The authors prepared the TCRbeta library with unique molecular identifiers. TCRdb passed the PCR reads through MiXCR, listing each CDR3 protein once. The repertoire includes fewer than 550,000 distinct CDR3 sequences, about 10% of them detected once, and 12% to 15% sits in the top ten. The sequencing used PBMCs, mostly from graft donor cells, collected 180 days after TCRalphabeta/CD19-depleted stem cell transplant. The receptors derive from a female patient aged 2-15 years who had a stem cell transplant for aplastic anemia, so the T cells may come from the graft donor.

The gene calls are TRBV4-3 and TRBJ2-5; 12 nucleotides match TRBD2. The length of the CDR3 is 17 residues. Germline V CDR1 and CDR2: LGHNA, YSLEER. Trimming took 7 bases from V and 5 from J; bases not matched to a gene: 14. The CDR3, as DNA: TGCGCCAGCATTACAGGCCCTAGCGGGAGGGAATCGGAGACCCAGTACTTC. Protein sequence: CASITGPSGRESETQYF.

This clonotype was seen at least ten times. The J gene is TRBJ2-1, the V gene TRBV28, with D perhaps given as TRBD1 or TRBD2 (8 bases each). Trimming took off 3 bases at V and 2 bases at J, with 26 bases between the two ends. Germline V gene data show CDR1 as MDHEN and CDR2 as SYDVKM. CDR3 length equals 20 residues. CDR3 region: CASSLRTGRISGRTYNEQFF. CDR3 bases: TGTGCCAGCAGTTTGCGGACAGGGCGGATAAGCGGGAGAACCTACAATGAGCAGTTCTTC.

This clonotype was seen only a few times. The gene calls are TRBV10-3 and TRBJ2-1, with TRBD2 as a possible D gene (6 bases). Germline-derived CDR1 and CDR2 are ENHRY and SYGVKD. Trimming left V 6 bases short and J 5 bases short, with 8 bases between. This CDR3 is built from 12 residues. The CDR3 nucleotides read TGTGCCATCAGGGGGGGAGACAATGAGCAGTTCTTC. The encoded protein is CAIRGGDNEQFF.

This clonotype was counted only a few times. The V and J genes are TRBV6-2 or TRBV6-3 and TRBJ2-1, with D perhaps given as TRBD1 or TRBD2 (7 bases each). The V end lost 6 bases, the J end lost 5 bases, and 20 bases lay between the germline ends. Germline V gives CDR1 MNHEY, CDR2 SVGEGT. The CDR3 totals 16 residues. The CDR3 nucleotides read TGTGCCAGCAGCCCCCTGGTTCAGGGGGGGCACAATGAGCAGTTCTTC. It is translated as CASSPLVQGGHNEQFF.

The CDR3 region has the DNA TGCAGCCATGATGGGGGAGGGCCTTACAATGAGCAGTTCTTC. Translating it yields CSHDGGGPYNEQFF. The gene calls are TRBV29-1 and TRBJ2-1, with 7 bases fitting TRBD2. This CDR3 has 14 amino acids. Trimming cost V 8 bases and J 4 bases; bases outside gene matches: 11. Looked up from germline, CDR1 is SQVTM and CDR2 is ANQGSEA.

The J gene is TRBJ1-2, the V gene TRBV28; D ambiguous. Deletions cut 5 bases from V and 0 bases from J, with 10 bases between. The CDR3 runs 14 residues. Germline CDR1 and CDR2: MDHEN and SYDVKM. The CDR3 is CASSGTPPNYGYTF. CDR3 bases: TGTGCCAGCAGTGGTACACCGCCTAACTATGGCTACACCTTC.

The chain employs TRBV7-2 and TRBJ2-2; D is unresolved. This CDR3 is built from 17 residues. From germline, CDR1 is SGHTA and CDR2 FQGNSA. The V end lost 6 bases, the J end lost 4 bases, and 21 bases lay between the germline ends. The CDR3 coding sequence is TGTGCCAGCAGTCTACGGAATTGGAAAATGGGCACCGGGGAGCTGTTTTTT. This sequence encodes CASSLRNWKMGTGELFF. The variable domain in full, with the rest retrieved from reference TRBV7-2 and TRBJ2-2, is GAGVSQSPSNKVTEKGKDVELRCDPISGHTALYWYRQSLGQGLEFLIYFQGNSAPDKSGLPSDRFSAERTGGSVSTLTIQRTQQEDSAVYLCASSLRNWKMGTGELFFGEGSRLTVL.

The chain combines TRBV5-1 with TRBJ1-5, with 8 bases fitting TRBD1. V shed 2 bases, J shed 2 bases, and the junction held 9 bases outside the gene matches. The CDR3 runs 17 residues. CDR1 and CDR2 (germline): SGHRS, YFSETQ. CDR3 coding DNA: TGCGCCAGCAGCTTTGGTCCCTCAGGGGGCCGCAATCAGCCCCAGCATTTT. It yields the protein CASSFGPSGGRNQPQHF.

This clonotype came up a few times. J is TRBJ2-1 and V is TRBV12-3 or TRBV12-4, with 11 bases matching TRBD2. V shed 3 bases and J 5 bases; nucleotides not matched to a gene: 9. There are 17 residues in the CDR3. DNA for the CDR3: TGTGCCAGCAGTTTCCCTATAATAGCGGGAGGGAACAATGAGCAGTTCTTC. Translation: CASSFPIIAGGNNEQFF.

The rearrangement links TRBV4-3 to TRBJ2-3, with 8 positions matching TRBD2. V lost 1 base, J lost 3 bases, and 9 bases stayed unmatched. This CDR3 contains 17 residues. Per the germline V gene, CDR1 is LGHNA and CDR2 is YSLEER. The CDR3 DNA is TGCGCCAGCAGCCAAGCGGGAGGGCCTTATTTAACAGATACGCAGTATTTT. Encoded protein: CASSQAGGPYLTDTQYF.

V and J are TRBV11-2 and TRBJ1-1, with TRBD1 matching over 9 bases. V lost 1 base and J lost 4; bases outside the gene matches: 16. The germline gives CDR1 SGHAT, CDR2 FQNNGV. The CDR3 is made up of 19 amino acids. The CDR3 nucleotides are TGTGCCAGCAGCTTAGTGACTGGGGGACAGGGAAGGTTAAGCACTGAAGCTTTCTTT. Protein: CASSLVTGGQGRLSTEAFF.

The gene calls are TRBV6-1 and TRBJ2-1; D remains unclear. From germline, CDR1 is MNHNS and CDR2 SASEGT. The V end was cut by 6 bases, the J end by 0 bases, with 9 bases between. The CDR3 contains 14 residues. The CDR3 here is CASRALVSYNEQFF. The DNA for the CDR3 is TGTGCCAGCAGAGCCCTAGTCTCCTACAATGAGCAGTTCTTC.